The 7 T cell receptor beta chains listed next were all sequenced from one sample in a study of blood T cell repertoires in COVID-19. Method: immunoSEQ multiplex PCR; TCRdb's copy keeps in-frame clones and lacks some. The sample holds 150,000 to 200,000 clones, approximately 80% seen once. The sequenced material came from peripheral blood. Receptors were obtained from a human donor in a cohort sampled during active COVID-19.

This chain joins TRBV10-1 and TRBJ2-3; D not resolved. Trimming stripped 7 bases from V and 5 bases from J, with 16 bases between. Germline V gene data show CDR1 as WNHNN and CDR2 as SYGVQD (reference sequence). The CDR3 is made up of 14 amino acids. CDR3 bases: TGCGCCAGCACCGCGGCCCCTTATGGAGATACGCAGTATTTT. Encoded protein: CASTAAPYGDTQYF.

This sequence joins TRBV24-1 and TRBJ1-1, with TRBD1 as a possible D gene (6 bases). The CDR3 is 12 amino acids. Per germline, CDR1 KGHDR and CDR2 SFDVKD. V dropped 12 bases and J dropped 4 bases, with 14 bases sitting between them. The CDR3 region has the DNA TGTGCCGTTAAAGGGGGTGGCACTGAAGCTTTCTTT. Amino acids: CAVKGGGTEAFF.

This clone was seen only a few times. The J gene is TRBJ1-1, the V gene TRBV4-1, with D possibly matching TRBD1 (6 bases). In germline, CDR1 is MGHRA, CDR2 YSYEKL. V lost 1 base and J lost 5, with 11 bases in between. This CDR3 region has 14 residues. Here the CDR3 DNA reads TGCGCCAGCAGCCAAGCTAGGGGGTATACTGAAGCTTTCTTT. Translating it yields CASSQARGYTEAFF.

The V and J genes are TRBV3-1 (or the pseudogene TRBV3-2) and TRBJ1-5; D unclear. CDR3 length equals 16 residues. V shed 0 bases and J shed 7 bases, with 16 bases lying between them. The V gene's germline CDR1 is LGHDT and CDR2 YNNKEL (reference sequence). CDR3 loop: CASSQDFFGAGQPQHF. CDR3 in DNA: TGTGCCAGCAGCCAAGATTTTTTTGGAGCGGGCCAGCCCCAGCATTTT.

This chain links TRBV18 with TRBJ2-5; 14 bases agree with TRBD2. V lost 5 bases and J lost 2; bases outside the gene matches: 7. Germline V gene sequence: CDR1 KGHSH, CDR2 LQKENI. CDR3 length: 17 residues. CDR3 residues: CASSSGTSGSGQETQYF. DNA of the CDR3: TGTGCCAGCTCATCCGGGACTAGCGGGAGTGGACAAGAGACCCAGTACTTC.

The chain employs TRBV5-1 and TRBJ2-7; TRBD1 agrees at 7 bases. The germline V gene has CDR1 SGHRS and CDR2 YFSETQ. The CDR3 is 12 residues long. J gave up 12 bases and V 2 bases, and 8 bases lay outside the gene matches. CDR3 nucleotide sequence: TGCGCCAGCAGCTTTCCGGGACAGAGGTTGTACTTC. This encodes CASSFPGQRLYF.

Only a few counts were recorded for this clone. The chain joins TRBV4-2 to TRBJ2-2; D gene unclear. In germline, CDR1 is LGHNA, CDR2 YNFKEQ. The CDR3 runs 14 residues. V shed 1 base and J shed 10 bases, with 13 bases lying between them. DNA for the CDR3: TGTGCCAGCAGCCAAGTTGACCGACTTGAGGAGCTGTTTTTT. Its protein product is CASSQVDRLEELFF.